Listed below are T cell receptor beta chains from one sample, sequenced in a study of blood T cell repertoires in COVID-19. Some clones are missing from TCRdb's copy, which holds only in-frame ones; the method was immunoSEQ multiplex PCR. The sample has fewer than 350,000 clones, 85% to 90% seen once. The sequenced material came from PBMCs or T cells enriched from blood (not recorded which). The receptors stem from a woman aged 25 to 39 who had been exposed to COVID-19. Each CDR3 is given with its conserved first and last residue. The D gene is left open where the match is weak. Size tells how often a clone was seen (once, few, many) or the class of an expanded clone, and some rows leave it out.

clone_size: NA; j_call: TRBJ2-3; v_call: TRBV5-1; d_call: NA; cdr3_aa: CASSSVRGSDTQYF; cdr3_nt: TGCGCCAGCAGTAGTGTTCGAGGCTCAGATACGCAGTATTTT
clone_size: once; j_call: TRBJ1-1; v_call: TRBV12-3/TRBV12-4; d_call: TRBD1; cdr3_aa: CATSSTGVTEAFF; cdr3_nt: TGTGCCACCTCCTCGACAGGGGTGACTGAAGCTTTCTTT
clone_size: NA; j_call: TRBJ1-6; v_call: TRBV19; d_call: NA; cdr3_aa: CANHLEGVTDSPLHF; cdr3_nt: TGTGCCAACCATCTGGAGGGAGTGACCGATTCACCCCTCCACTTT
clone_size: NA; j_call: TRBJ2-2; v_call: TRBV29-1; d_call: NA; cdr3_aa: CSAKGRGGTGELFF; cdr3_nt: TGCAGCGCCAAGGGCAGGGGCGGCACCGGGGAGCTGTTTTTT
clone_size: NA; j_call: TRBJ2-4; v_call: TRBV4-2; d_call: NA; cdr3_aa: CASSQDQPGENIQYF; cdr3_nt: TGTGCCAGCAGCCAAGATCAACCGGGGGAAAACATTCAGTACTTC
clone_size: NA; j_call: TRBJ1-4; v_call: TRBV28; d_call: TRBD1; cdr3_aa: CASSSEQGGGEKLFF; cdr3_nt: TGTGCCAGCAGTTCAGAACAGGGGGGTGGTGAAAAACTGTTTTTT
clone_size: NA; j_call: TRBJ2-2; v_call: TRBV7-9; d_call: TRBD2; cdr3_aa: CASSPPGTSGSTGELFF; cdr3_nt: TGTGCCAGCAGCCCGCCCGGGACTAGCGGGAGTACCGGGGAGCTGTTTTTT
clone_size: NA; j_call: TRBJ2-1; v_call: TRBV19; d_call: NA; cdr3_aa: CASSIEAKIRGEYNEQFF; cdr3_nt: TGTGCCAGTAGTATAGAAGCCAAAATCAGGGGGGAGTACAATGAGCAGTTCTTC
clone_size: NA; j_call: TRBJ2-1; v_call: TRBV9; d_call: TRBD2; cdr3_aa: CASSAPGLAGFNEQFF; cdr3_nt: TGTGCCAGCAGCGCCCCGGGACTAGCGGGGTTCAATGAGCAGTTCTTC
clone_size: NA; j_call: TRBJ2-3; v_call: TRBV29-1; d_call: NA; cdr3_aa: CSVVRYTDTQYF; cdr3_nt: TGCAGCGTTGTCAGGTACACAGATACGCAGTATTTT
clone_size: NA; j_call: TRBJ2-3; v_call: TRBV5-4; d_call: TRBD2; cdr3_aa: CASSTAGASTDTQYF; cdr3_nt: TGTGCCAGCAGTACAGCGGGAGCGAGCACAGATACGCAGTATTTT
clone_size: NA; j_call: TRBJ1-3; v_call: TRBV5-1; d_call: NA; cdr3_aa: CASSDTGFSGNTIYF; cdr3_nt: TGCGCCAGCAGTGATACAGGGTTCTCTGGAAACACCATATATTTT
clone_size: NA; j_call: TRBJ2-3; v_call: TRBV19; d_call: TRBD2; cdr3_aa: CASSSGRDSDTQYF; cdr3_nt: TGTGCCAGTAGTAGCGGGAGGGACTCAGATACGCAGTATTTT
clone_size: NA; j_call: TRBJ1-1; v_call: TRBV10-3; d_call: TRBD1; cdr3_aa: CAINPSQGATITEAFF; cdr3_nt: TGTGCCATCAACCCTTCGCAGGGGGCAACCATCACTGAAGCTTTCTTT
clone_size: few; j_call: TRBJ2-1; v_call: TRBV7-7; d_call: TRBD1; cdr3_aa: CASSTGTGLRGEQFF; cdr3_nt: TGTGCTAGCAGCACCGGGACAGGGCTAAGGGGTGAGCAGTTCTTC
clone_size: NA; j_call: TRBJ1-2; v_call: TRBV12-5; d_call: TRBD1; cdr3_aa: CASGPGTGGFGYTF; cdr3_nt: TGTGCTAGTGGTCCGGGGACAGGGGGCTTTGGCTACACCTTC
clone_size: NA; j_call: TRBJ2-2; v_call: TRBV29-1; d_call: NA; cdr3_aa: CSVEGHTGELFF; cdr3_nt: TGCAGCGTTGAAGGGCACACCGGGGAGCTGTTTTTT
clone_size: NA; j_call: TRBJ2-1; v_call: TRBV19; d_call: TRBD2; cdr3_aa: CALMRTSGCENYRANEQFF; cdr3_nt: TGTGCACTAATGAGGACTAGCGGGTGCGAAAACTACAGGGCCAATGAGCAGTTCTTC
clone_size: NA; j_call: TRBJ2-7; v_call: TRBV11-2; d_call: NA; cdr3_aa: CASSFEGSGPYEQYF; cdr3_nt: TGTGCCAGCAGCTTCGAGGGAAGCGGGCCCTACGAGCAGTACTTC
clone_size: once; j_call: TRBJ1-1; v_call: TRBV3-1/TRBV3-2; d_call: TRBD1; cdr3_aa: CASSPHSGQLNTEAFF; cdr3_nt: TGTGCCAGCAGCCCCCATTCGGGACAGCTGAACACTGAAGCTTTCTTT
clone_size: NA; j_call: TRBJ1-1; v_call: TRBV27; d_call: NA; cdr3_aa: CASSLLSGTQRRGEAFF; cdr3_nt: TGTGCCAGCAGTTTATTGAGCGGGACGCAAAGAAGGGGCGAAGCTTTCTTT
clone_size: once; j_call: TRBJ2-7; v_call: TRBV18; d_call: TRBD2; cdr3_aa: CASSPSREASYEQYF; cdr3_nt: TGTGCCAGCTCACCGTCCCGGGAGGCGTCCTACGAGCAGTACTTC
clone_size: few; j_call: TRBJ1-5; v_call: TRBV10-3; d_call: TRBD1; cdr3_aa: CATLETGVAGNQPQHF; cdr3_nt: TGTGCCACGTTGGAAACAGGGGTGGCTGGCAATCAGCCCCAGCATTTT
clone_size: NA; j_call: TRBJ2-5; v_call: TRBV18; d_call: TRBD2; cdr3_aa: CASSPIDAASGWQETQYF; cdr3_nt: TGTGCCAGCTCACCAATTGACGCGGCTAGCGGGTGGCAAGAGACCCAGTACTTC
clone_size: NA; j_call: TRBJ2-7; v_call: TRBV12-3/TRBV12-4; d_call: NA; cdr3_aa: CASSPGNYEQYF; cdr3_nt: TGTGCCAGCAGCCCCGGGAATTACGAGCAGTACTTC
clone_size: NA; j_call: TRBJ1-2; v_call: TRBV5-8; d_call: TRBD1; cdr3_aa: CASSTTPGQGKINYGYTF; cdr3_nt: TGTGCCAGCAGCACAACACCGGGACAGGGGAAAATTAACTATGGCTACACCTTC
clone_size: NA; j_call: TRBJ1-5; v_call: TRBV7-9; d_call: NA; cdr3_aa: CASSFGQGNQPQHF; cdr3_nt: TGTGCCAGCAGCTTCGGGCAGGGGAATCAGCCCCAGCATTTT